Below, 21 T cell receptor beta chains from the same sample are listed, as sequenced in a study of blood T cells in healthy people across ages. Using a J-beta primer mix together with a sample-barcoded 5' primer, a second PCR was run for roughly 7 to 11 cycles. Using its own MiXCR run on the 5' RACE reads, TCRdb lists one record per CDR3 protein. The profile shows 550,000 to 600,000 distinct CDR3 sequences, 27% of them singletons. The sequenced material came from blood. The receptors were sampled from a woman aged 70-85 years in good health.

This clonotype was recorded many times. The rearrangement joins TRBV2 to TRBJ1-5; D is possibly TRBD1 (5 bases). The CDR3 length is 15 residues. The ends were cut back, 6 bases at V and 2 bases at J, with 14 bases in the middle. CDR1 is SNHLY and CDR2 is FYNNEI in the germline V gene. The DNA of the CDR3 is TGTGCCAGCAGCCCGGCGGGGGGAGGCAATCAGCCCCAGCATTTT. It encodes CASSPAGGGNQPQHF.

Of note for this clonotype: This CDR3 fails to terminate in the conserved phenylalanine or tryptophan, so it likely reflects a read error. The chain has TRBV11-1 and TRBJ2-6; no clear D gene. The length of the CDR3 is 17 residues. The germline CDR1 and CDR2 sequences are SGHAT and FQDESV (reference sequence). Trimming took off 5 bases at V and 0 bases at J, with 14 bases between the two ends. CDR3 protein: CASSGRQAFSGANVLTV. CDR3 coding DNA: TGTGCCAGCAGCGGTCGCCAAGCCTTCTCTGGGGCCAACGTCCTGACTGTC.

DNA of the CDR3: TGCAGCGTTGAACAGGGACACACTGAAGCTTTCTTT. Its translation: CSVEQGHTEAFF. The chain has TRBV29-1 and TRBJ1-1; D may be TRBD1 (5 bases). Germline lookup yields CDR1 SQVTM and CDR2 ANQGSEA. With 2 bases removed from V and 3 bases from J, the gap between germline ends came to 7 bases. The CDR3 length is 12 residues.

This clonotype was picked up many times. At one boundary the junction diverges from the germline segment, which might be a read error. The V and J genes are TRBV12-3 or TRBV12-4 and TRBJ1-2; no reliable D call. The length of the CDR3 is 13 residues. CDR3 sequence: CASSLGINYGYTF. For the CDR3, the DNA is TGCGCCAGCAGCCTCGGGATTAACTATGGCTACACCTTC.

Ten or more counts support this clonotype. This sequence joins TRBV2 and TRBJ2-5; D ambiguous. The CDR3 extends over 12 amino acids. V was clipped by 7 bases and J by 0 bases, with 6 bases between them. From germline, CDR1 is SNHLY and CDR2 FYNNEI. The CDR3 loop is CASTRDQETQYF. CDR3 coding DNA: TGTGCCAGCACCCGGGACCAAGAGACCCAGTACTTC. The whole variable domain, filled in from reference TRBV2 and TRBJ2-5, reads EPEVTQTPSHQVTQMGQEVILRCVPISNHLYFYWYRQILGQKVEFLVSFYNNEISEKSEIFDDQFSVERPDGSNFTLKIRSTKLEDSAMYFCASTRDQETQYFGPGTRLLVL.

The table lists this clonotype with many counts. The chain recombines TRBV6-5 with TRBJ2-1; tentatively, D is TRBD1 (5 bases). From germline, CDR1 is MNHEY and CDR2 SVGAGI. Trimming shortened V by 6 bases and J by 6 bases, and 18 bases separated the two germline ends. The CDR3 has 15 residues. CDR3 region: CASSPSPDGANEQFF. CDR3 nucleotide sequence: TGTGCCAGCAGCCCCTCACCCGATGGGGCCAATGAGCAGTTCTTC.

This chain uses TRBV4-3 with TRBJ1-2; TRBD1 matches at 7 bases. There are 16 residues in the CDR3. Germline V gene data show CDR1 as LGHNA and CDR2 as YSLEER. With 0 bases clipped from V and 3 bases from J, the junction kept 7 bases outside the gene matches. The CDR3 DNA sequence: TGCGCCAGCAGCCAAGATCAGGGGGACGGAGACTATGGCTACACCTTC. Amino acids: CASSQDQGDGDYGYTF.

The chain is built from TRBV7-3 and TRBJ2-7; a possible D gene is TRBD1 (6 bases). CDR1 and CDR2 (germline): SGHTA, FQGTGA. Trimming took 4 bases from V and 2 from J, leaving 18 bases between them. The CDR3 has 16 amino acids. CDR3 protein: CASSSLRLRGPYEQYF. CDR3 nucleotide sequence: TGTGCCAGCAGCTCCCTTCGGCTCAGGGGACCCTACGAGCAGTACTTC.

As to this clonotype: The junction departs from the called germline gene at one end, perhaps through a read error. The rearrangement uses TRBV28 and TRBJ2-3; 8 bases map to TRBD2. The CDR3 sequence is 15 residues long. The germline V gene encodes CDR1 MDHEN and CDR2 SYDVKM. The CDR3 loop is CASSLSGSYADTQYF. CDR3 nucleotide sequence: TGTGCCAGCAGTTTAAGCGGGAGTTACGCAGACACGCAGTATTTT. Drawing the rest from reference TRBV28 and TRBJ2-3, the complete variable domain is DVKVTQSSRYLVKRTGEKVFLECVQDMDHENMFWYRQDPGLGLRLIYFSYDVKMKEKGDIPEGYSVSREKKERFSLILESASTNQTSMYLCASSLSGSYADTQYFGPGTRLTVL.

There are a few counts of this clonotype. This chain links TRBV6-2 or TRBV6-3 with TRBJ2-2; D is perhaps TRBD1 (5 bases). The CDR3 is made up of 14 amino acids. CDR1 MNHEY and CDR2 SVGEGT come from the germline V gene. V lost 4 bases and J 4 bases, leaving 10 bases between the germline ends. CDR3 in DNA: TGTGCCAGCAGTTCCCCAGGGATCACCGGGGAGCTGTTTTTT. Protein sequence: CASSSPGITGELFF.

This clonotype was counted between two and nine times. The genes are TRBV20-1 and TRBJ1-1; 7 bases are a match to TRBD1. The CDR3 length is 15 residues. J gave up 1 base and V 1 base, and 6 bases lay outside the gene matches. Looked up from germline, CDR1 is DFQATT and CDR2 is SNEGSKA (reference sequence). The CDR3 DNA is TGCAGTGCTAGAGCCGGGACAGCTTCGAACACTGAAGCTTTCTTT. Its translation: CSARAGTASNTEAFF.

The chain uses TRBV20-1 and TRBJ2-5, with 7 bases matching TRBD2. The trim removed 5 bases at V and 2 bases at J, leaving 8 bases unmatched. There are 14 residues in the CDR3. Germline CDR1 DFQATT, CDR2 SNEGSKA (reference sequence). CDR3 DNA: TGCAGTGCTCCCTCGGGGGGAATGCAAGAGACCCAGTACTTC. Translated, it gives CSAPSGGMQETQYF.

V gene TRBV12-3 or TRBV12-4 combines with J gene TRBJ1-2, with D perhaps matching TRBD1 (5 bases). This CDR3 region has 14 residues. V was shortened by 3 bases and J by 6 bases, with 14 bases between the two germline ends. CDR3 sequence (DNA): TGTGCCAGCAGTTTCACTCGGGGCGATGATGGCTACACCTTC. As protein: CASSFTRGDDGYTF.

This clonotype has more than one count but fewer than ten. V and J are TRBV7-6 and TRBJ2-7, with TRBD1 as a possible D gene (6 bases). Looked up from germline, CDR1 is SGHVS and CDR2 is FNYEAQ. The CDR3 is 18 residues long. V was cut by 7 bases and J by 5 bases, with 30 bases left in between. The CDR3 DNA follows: TGTGCCAGCACGCCCCTTAAATTGGTTTGGGGGCCTCCTAACGAGCAGTACTTC. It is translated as CASTPLKLVWGPPNEQYF.

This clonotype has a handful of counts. CDR3 DNA sequence: TGTGCCAGCAGTTTTGGGGCCTCGGGGTACTATGGCTACACCTTC. Amino acids: CASSFGASGYYGYTF. The gene calls are TRBV12-3 or TRBV12-4 and TRBJ1-2, with TRBD1 as a possible D gene (5 bases). Between the trimmed V and J ends, which lost 3 bases and 3 bases, there was a span of 14 bases. This CDR3 spans 15 amino acids.

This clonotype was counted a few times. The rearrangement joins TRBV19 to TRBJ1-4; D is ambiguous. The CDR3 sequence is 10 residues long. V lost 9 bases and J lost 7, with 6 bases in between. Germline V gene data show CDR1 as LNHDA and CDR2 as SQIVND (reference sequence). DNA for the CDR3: TGTGCCAGCGGAGTTGAAAAACTGTTTTTT. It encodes CASGVEKLFF. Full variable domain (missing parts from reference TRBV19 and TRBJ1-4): DGGITQSPKYLFRKEGQNVTLSCEQNLNHDAMYWYRQDPGQGLRLIYYSQIVNDFQKGDIAEGYSVSREKKESFPLTVTSAQKNPTAFYLCASGVEKLFFGSGTQLSVL.

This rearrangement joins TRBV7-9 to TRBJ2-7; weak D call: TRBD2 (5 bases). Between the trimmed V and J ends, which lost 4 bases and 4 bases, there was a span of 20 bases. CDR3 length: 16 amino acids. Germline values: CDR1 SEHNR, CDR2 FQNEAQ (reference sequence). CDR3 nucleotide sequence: TGTGCCAGCAGCTCAACACTAGGAGATAAAAATTACGAGCAGTACTTC. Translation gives CASSSTLGDKNYEQYF. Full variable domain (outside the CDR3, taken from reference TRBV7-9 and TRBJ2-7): DTGVSQNPRHKITKRGQNVTFRCDPISEHNRLYWYRQTLGQGPEFLTYFQNEAQLEKSRLLSDRFSAERPKGSFSTLEIQRTEQGDSAMYLCASSSTLGDKNYEQYFGPGTRLTVT.

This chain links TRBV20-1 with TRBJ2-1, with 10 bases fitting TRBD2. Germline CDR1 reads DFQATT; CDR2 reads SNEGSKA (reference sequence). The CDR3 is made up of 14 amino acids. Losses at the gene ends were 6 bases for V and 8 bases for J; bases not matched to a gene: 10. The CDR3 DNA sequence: TGCAGTGCCGCAAAACGGACTAGCGGCTATGAGCAGTTCTTC. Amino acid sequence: CSAAKRTSGYEQFF.

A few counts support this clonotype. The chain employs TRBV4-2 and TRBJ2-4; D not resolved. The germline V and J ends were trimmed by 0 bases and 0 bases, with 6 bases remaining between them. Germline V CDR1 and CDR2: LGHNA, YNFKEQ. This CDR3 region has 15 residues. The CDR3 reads CASSQDQLAKNIQYF. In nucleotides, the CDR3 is TGTGCCAGCAGCCAAGATCAGCTAGCCAAAAACATTCAGTACTTC.

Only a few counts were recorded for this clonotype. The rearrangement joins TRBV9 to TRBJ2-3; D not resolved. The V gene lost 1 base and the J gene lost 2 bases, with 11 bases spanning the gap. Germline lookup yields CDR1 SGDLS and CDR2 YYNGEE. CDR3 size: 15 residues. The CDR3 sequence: CASSVTIGNTDTQYF. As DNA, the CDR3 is TGTGCCAGCAGCGTAACTATTGGTAACACAGATACGCAGTATTTT.

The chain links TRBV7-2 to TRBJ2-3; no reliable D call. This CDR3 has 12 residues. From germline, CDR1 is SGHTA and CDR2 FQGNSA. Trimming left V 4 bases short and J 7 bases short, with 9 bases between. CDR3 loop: CASSSPPNTQYF. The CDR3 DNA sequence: TGTGCCAGCAGCTCCCCCCCGAATACGCAGTATTTT.